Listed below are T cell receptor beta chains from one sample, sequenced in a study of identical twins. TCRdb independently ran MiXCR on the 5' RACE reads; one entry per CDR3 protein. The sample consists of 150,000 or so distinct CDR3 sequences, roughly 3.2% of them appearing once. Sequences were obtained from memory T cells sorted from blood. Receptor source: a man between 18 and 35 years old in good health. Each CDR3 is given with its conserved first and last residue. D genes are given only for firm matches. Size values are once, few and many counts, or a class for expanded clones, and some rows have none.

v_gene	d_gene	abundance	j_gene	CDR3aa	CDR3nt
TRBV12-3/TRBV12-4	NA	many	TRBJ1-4	CASSLGLVDEKLFF	TGTGCCAGCAGTTTAGGGCTCGTGGATGAAAAACTGTTTTTT
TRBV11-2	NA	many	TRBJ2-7	CASSFALEVTYEQYF	TGTGCCAGCAGCTTCGCACTAGAAGTTACCTACGAGCAGTACTTC
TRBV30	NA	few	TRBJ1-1	CAWSQAGAAEAFF	TGTGCCTGGAGTCAGGCGGGCGCCGCTGAAGCTTTCTTT
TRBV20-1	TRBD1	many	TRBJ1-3	CSATGPGNTIYF	TGCAGTGCGACAGGGCCTGGAAACACCATATATTTT
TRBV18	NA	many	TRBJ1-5	CASSPGRQYQPQHF	TGTGCCAGCTCTCCGGGACGGCAATATCAGCCCCAGCATTTT
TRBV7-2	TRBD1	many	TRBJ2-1	CASSVQGTGGHNEQFF	TGTGCCAGCAGCGTACAAGGGACAGGGGGACACAATGAGCAGTTCTTC
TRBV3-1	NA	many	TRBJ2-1	CASSRRARGEQFF	TGTGCCAGCAGCCGCCGCGCCCGGGGTGAGCAGTTCTTC
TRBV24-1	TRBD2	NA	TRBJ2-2	CATSDLPGLAGVKNTGELFF	TGTGCCACCAGTGATTTGCCGGGACTAGCGGGAGTAAAGAACACCGGGGAGCTGTTTTTT
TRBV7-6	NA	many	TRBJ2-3	CASSTQRLTADTQYF	TGTGCCAGCAGCACACAGAGACTCACTGCAGATACGCAGTATTTT
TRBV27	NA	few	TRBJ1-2	CASRGTANYGYTF	TGTGCCAGCAGGGGGACGGCTAACTATGGCTACACCTTC
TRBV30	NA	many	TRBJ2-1	CAWSGLGIDEQFF	TGTGCCTGGAGTGGACTAGGGATCGATGAGCAGTTCTTC
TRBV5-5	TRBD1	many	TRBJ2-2	CASSPGWDSYTGELFF	TGTGCCAGCAGCCCCGGCTGGGACAGCTACACCGGGGAGCTGTTTTTT
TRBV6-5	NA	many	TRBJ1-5	CASSYSSTGSNQPQHF	TGTGCCAGCAGTTACTCATCCACAGGGAGCAATCAGCCCCAGCATTTT
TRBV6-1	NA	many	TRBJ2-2	CASSPGGSTTGELFF	TGTGCCAGCAGCCCCGGGGGCTCCACGACCGGGGAGCTGTTTTTT
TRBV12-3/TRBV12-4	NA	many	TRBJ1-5	CASSLGGQPQHF	TGTGCCAGCAGCCTCGGGGGGCAGCCCCAGCATTTT
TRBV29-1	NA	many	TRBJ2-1	CSVERDSSYNEQFF	TGCAGCGTTGAACGTGACAGCTCCTACAATGAGCAGTTCTTC
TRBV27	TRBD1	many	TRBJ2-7	CASSLSQGAGYEQYF	TGTGCCAGCAGTTTATCACAGGGGGCGGGGTACGAGCAGTACTTC
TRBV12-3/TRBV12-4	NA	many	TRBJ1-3	CASSPLRGGNTIYF	TGTGCCAGCAGCCCTCTTAGGGGTGGAAACACCATATATTTT
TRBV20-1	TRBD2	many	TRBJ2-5	CSARDRSGRRGGETQYF	TGCAGTGCTAGAGATCGGAGCGGGAGGCGAGGGGGGGAGACCCAGTACTTC
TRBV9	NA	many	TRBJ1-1	CASSVDGGFEAFF	TGTGCCAGCAGCGTAGATGGAGGCTTCGAAGCTTTCTTT
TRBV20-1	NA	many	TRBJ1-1	CSAAPNTEAFF	TGCAGTGCTGCTCCGAACACTGAAGCTTTCTTT
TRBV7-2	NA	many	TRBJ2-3	CASSLVTGATDTQYF	TGTGCCAGCAGCTTAGTCACGGGAGCCACAGATACGCAGTATTTT
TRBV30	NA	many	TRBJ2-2	CAWNRNTGELFF	TGTGCCTGGAATAGGAACACCGGGGAGCTGTTTTTT
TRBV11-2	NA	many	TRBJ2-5	CASSSSRREFQETQYF	TGTGCCAGCAGCTCTTCGAGACGGGAATTCCAAGAGACCCAGTACTTC
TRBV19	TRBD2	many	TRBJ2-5	CASRTAGGASGRGETQYF	TGTGCCAGTAGAACCGCCGGAGGGGCTAGCGGGAGAGGCGAGACCCAGTACTTC
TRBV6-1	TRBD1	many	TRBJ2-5	CASSPGQGTETQYF	TGTGCCAGCAGCCCCGGACAGGGGACGGAGACCCAGTACTTC
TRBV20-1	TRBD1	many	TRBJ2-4	CSAKTTGIGGIQYF	TGCAGTGCTAAAACGACAGGGATTGGGGGCATTCAGTACTTC
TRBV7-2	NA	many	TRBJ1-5	CASSLEVPQPQHF	TGTGCCAGCAGCTTAGAGGTCCCTCAGCCCCAGCATTTT
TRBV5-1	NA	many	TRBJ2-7	CASSPPGQAYEQYF	TGCGCCAGCAGCCCCCCGGGACAAGCATACGAGCAGTACTTC
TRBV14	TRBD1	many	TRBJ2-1	CASSQGQGTAISYNEQFF	TGTGCCAGCAGCCAAGGACAGGGGACCGCAATATCTTACAATGAGCAGTTCTTC
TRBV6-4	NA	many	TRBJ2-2	CASSDRGTGELFF	TGTGCCAGCAGTGACAGGGGCACCGGGGAGCTGTTTTTT
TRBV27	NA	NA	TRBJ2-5	CASSLSRAQVQETQYF	TGTGCCAGCAGTTTATCGAGGGCACAGGTTCAAGAGACCCAGTACTTC
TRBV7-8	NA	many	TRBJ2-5	CASSSSNEETQYF	TGTGCCAGCAGCTCGAGCAATGAGGAGACCCAGTACTTC
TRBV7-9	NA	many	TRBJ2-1	CASSLGTLARYNEQFF	TGTGCCAGCAGCTTAGGGACTTTAGCGAGATACAATGAGCAGTTCTTC
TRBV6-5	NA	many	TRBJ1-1	CASSYGARGARAFF	TGTGCCAGCAGTTACGGAGCTCGGGGGGCGCGGGCTTTCTTT
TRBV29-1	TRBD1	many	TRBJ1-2	CSVDPRDVRYRGEYGYTF	TGCAGCGTTGATCCTCGAGACGTGAGGTACAGGGGGGAATATGGCTACACCTTC
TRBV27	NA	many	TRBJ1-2	CASSQDRPRGAGYTF	TGTGCCAGCAGTCAGGACCGGCCTAGAGGGGCTGGCTACACCTTC
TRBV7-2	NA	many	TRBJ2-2	CASSLAFRRGGSGELFF	TGTGCCAGCAGCTTAGCGTTCCGCAGGGGGGGATCCGGGGAGCTGTTTTTT
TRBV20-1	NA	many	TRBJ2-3	CSASTSTDTQYF	TGCAGTGCTAGTACTAGCACAGATACGCAGTATTTT
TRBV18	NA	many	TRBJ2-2	CASSRQGNTGELFF	TGTGCCAGCTCACGGCAGGGGAACACCGGGGAGCTGTTTTTT
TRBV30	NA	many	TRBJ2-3	CAWSRDTQYF	TGTGCCTGGAGTAGGGATACGCAGTATTTT
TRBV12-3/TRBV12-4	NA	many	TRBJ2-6	CASSITGRRFSGANVLTF	TGTGCCAGCAGTATCACGGGACGGCGATTCTCTGGGGCCAACGTCCTGACTTTC
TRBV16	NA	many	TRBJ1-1	CASSQSVGVTEAFF	TGTGCCAGCAGCCAATCTGTGGGGGTGACTGAAGCTTTCTTT
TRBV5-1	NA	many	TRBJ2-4	CASSLGILAKNIQYF	TGCGCCAGCAGCTTGGGGATCCTAGCCAAAAACATTCAGTACTTC
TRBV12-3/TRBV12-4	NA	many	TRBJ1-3	CASRFFSGNTIYF	TGTGCCAGCAGATTTTTCTCTGGAAACACCATATATTTT
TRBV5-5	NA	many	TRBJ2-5	CASSLDQTQYF	TGTGCCAGCAGCTTGGATCAGACCCAGTACTTC
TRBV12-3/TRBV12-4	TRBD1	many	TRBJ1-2	CASSGGTGFGYTF	TGTGCCAGCAGTGGGGGGACAGGGTTTGGCTACACCTTC
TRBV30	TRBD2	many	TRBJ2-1	CAWSAARGTSGRIYNEQFF	TGTGCCTGGAGTGCCGCCCGGGGGACTAGCGGGAGGATCTACAATGAGCAGTTCTTC
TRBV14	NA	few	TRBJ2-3	CASSHRWAETDTQYF	TGTGCCAGCAGCCACCGCTGGGCAGAGACAGATACGCAGTATTTT
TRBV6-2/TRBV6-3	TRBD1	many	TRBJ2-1	CASSGPQGTDEQFF	TGTGCCAGCAGTGGACCACAGGGGACGGATGAGCAGTTCTTC
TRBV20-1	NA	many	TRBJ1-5	CSARGGQPQHF	TGCAGTGCTAGGGGAGGTCAGCCCCAGCATTTT
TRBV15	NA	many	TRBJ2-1	CATSSRADYSYNEQFF	TGTGCCACCAGCAGCCGAGCGGACTACTCCTACAATGAGCAGTTCTTC
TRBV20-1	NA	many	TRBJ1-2	CSARGGGSHGYTF	TGCAGTGCTAGAGGAGGAGGGTCACATGGCTACACCTTC